This record looks at one T cell receptor (beta chain) sequence and its context. Its antigen is still unknown. Study donors comprised healthy, HIV-negative adults devoid of recent acute infection or vaccination. V dropped 4 bases and J dropped 7 bases, with 14 bases sitting between them. In germline, CDR1 is KGHSH, CDR2 LQKENI. The length of the CDR3 is 14 residues. The sample is drawn from a study of shared clonotypes between healthy human individuals. Study-wide points: Represented genetic and exposure-history diversity was restricted by having few donors.

Unsorted PBMC DNA sequencing spanned ten immunoSEQ deep assay plates. Using immunoSEQ multiplex PCR, the repertoire was profiled, and TCRdb retains in-frame clones only, with some absent. Among approximately 440,000 clones listed, more than 70% were seen once. This TCR was sampled from a woman between 40 and 55 years old in good health. Some clones in this sample may be carry-over from other donors' samples. The sample comprised PBMCs. The V gene is TRBV18, the J gene TRBJ1-3, with D possibly TRBD1 on 6 matching bases. The CDR3 reads CASSLQGDSNTIYF. CDR3 DNA sequence: TGTGCCAGCTCACTACAGGGAGATTCGAACACCATATATTTT.